The T cell receptor beta chain described here comes from a study of T cell responses to AZD1222 COVID-19 vaccine. Study-wide points: Reports indicate that nearly half of spike-specific TCRs are directed at unmutated variant regions.

Produced via immunoSEQ multiplex PCR; TCRdb's table is partial and in-frame only. The sample lists under 130,000 clones; 89% were seen once. This CDR3 comprises 14 residues. Trimming cost V 2 bases and J 6 bases, with 10 bases left between them. Germline CDR1 reads SEHNR; CDR2 reads FQNEAQ (reference sequence). This clone appeared once. Its matching antigen is unknown. This clonotype was obtained from an adult who received the AZD1222 COVID-19 vaccine. The V gene is TRBV7-9, the J gene TRBJ2-2; unclear D gene. Specimen: peripheral blood, collected 28 days after the second AZD1222 dose. The CDR3 reads CASSLQLTSGELFF. In nucleotides, the CDR3 is TGTGCCAGCAGCTTACAGTTGACCTCCGGGGAGCTGTTTTTT.